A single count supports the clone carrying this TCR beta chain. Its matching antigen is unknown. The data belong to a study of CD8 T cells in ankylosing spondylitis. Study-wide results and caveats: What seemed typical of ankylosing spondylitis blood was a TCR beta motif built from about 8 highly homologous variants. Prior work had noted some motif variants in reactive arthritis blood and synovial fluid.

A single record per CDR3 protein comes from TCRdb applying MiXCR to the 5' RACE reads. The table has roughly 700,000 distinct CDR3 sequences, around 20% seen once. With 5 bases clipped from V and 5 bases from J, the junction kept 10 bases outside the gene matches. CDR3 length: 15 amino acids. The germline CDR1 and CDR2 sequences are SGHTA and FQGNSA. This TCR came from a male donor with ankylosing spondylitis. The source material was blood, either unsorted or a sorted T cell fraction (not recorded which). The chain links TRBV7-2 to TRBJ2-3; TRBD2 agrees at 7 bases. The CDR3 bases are TGTGCCAGCAGCCTGGGGTGGGGGGGAAGAGATACGCAGTATTTT. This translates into CASSLGWGGRDTQYF.